This TCR beta chain was found in a study of blood T cell repertoires in COVID-19. Sequencing was performed with immunoSEQ multiplex PCR; in TCRdb, only in-frame clones are kept and a portion is missing. This sample has 250,000 to 350,000 clones; about 89% occur once, and the top ten carry less than 0.95%. CDR3 length: 17 amino acids. The chain joins TRBV21-1 to TRBJ2-5; the table's TRBD1 call for D was not verified on the DNA. TRBV21-1 corresponds to a pseudogene. Sequenced input: peripheral blood. The sequence was obtained from a woman between 40 and 50 years old who had recovered from COVID-19. The CDR3: CASSRPGTGGSEETQYF. The DNA of the CDR3 is TGTGCCAGCAGCCGGCCCGGGACAGGGGGATCGGAAGAGACCCAGTACTTC.